The rows below give T cell receptor beta chains drawn from one sample of a study of blood T cell repertoires in COVID-19. The repertoire was sequenced with immunoSEQ multiplex PCR; TCRdb's copy has only in-frame clones and lacks some. The sample has about 180,000 clones, 89% seen once; the top ten hold 2% to 2.5%. The sequencing sample was made of PBMCs or T cells enriched from blood (not recorded which). These receptors all stem from a woman between 40 and 50 years old with acute COVID-19. CDR3s include the opening cysteine and the closing phenylalanine or tryptophan. Fields, in order: V gene, clone size, J gene, D gene, CDR3 protein, CDR3 DNA. The D gene is left open where the match is weak. Expanded clones get a size class; other rows say once, few or many, or leave the size out.

V gene: TRBV19
clone size: NA
J gene: TRBJ2-5
D gene: NA
CDR3 protein: CASTSLNRVSETQYF
CDR3 DNA: TGTGCCAGTACTTCCCTCAACAGGGTATCAGAGACCCAGTACTTC

V gene: TRBV5-5
clone size: NA
J gene: TRBJ2-5
D gene: NA
CDR3 protein: CASSLAETQYF
CDR3 DNA: TGTGCCAGCAGCTTAGCGGAGACCCAGTACTTC

V gene: TRBV4-1
clone size: NA
J gene: TRBJ2-5
D gene: NA
CDR3 protein: CASSVGRGETQYF
CDR3 DNA: TGCGCCAGCAGCGTGGGGCGCGGAGAGACCCAGTACTTC

V gene: TRBV18
clone size: NA
J gene: TRBJ2-5
D gene: TRBD2
CDR3 protein: CASSSDRTSRQETQYF
CDR3 DNA: TGTGCCAGCTCCTCCGACAGGACTAGCCGTCAAGAGACCCAGTACTTC

V gene: TRBV19
clone size: NA
J gene: TRBJ1-2
D gene: TRBD1
CDR3 protein: CASSIVTGGDYGYTF
CDR3 DNA: TGTGCCAGTAGTATAGTAACAGGGGGGGACTATGGCTACACCTTC

V gene: TRBV29-1
clone size: few
J gene: TRBJ2-1
D gene: TRBD2
CDR3 protein: CCSGTSGRDEQFF
CDR3 DNA: TGCTGCTCCGGGACTAGCGGGAGAGATGAGCAGTTCTTC

V gene: TRBV30
clone size: NA
J gene: TRBJ1-1
D gene: TRBD1
CDR3 protein: CAWGQGGEAFF
CDR3 DNA: TGTGCCTGGGGACAGGGCGGTGAAGCTTTCTTT

V gene: TRBV5-6
clone size: NA
J gene: TRBJ2-7
D gene: NA
CDR3 protein: CASSLGAGAYEQYF
CDR3 DNA: TGTGCCAGCAGCTTGGGGGCAGGGGCCTACGAGCAGTACTTC

V gene: TRBV28
clone size: NA
J gene: TRBJ1-2
D gene: NA
CDR3 protein: CASSRQNYGYTF
CDR3 DNA: TGTGCCAGCAGTCGACAGAACTATGGCTACACCTTC

V gene: TRBV6-6
clone size: NA
J gene: TRBJ2-7
D gene: TRBD2
CDR3 protein: CASRTSGGAGGEQYF
CDR3 DNA: TGTGCCAGCAGGACTAGCGGGGGGGCCGGGGGCGAGCAGTACTTC

V gene: TRBV12-3/TRBV12-4
clone size: NA
J gene: TRBJ1-4
D gene: TRBD1
CDR3 protein: CASSPGGEKLFF
CDR3 DNA: TGTGCCAGCAGTCCAGGGGGTGAAAAACTGTTTTTT

V gene: TRBV20-1
clone size: once
J gene: TRBJ2-5
D gene: NA
CDR3 protein: CSASLPGGQETQYF
CDR3 DNA: TGCAGTGCTAGTCTCCCGGGGGGCCAGGAGACCCAGTACTTC

V gene: TRBV30
clone size: NA
J gene: TRBJ1-2
D gene: NA
CDR3 protein: CAWSPTGRVNYGYTF
CDR3 DNA: TGTGCCTGGAGCCCGACAGGACGAGTTAACTATGGCTACACCTTC

V gene: TRBV6-2/TRBV6-3
clone size: NA
J gene: TRBJ2-7
D gene: TRBD2
CDR3 protein: CASSYVASGNYEQYF
CDR3 DNA: TGTGCCAGCAGTTACGTGGCTAGCGGGAATTACGAGCAGTACTTC

V gene: TRBV25-1
clone size: NA
J gene: TRBJ1-2
D gene: TRBD1
CDR3 protein: CASSGGGYVHGYTF
CDR3 DNA: TGTGCCAGCAGTGGAGGGGGCTACGTTCATGGCTACACCTTC

V gene: TRBV21-1
clone size: NA
J gene: TRBJ2-1
D gene: NA
CDR3 protein: CASSKKSSGLAGGSDVDEQFF
CDR3 DNA: TGTGCCAGCAGCAAAAAATCTTCCGGTCTAGCGGGGGGCTCGGACGTCGATGAGCAGTTCTTC

V gene: TRBV12-3/TRBV12-4
clone size: NA
J gene: TRBJ2-3
D gene: NA
CDR3 protein: CASTRGATDTQYF
CDR3 DNA: TGTGCCAGCACTCGCGGGGCGACAGATACGCAGTATTTT

V gene: TRBV19
clone size: NA
J gene: TRBJ2-3
D gene: TRBD2
CDR3 protein: CASSPGLAGESTDTQYF
CDR3 DNA: TGTGCCAGTAGTCCGGGACTAGCGGGCGAAAGCACAGATACGCAGTATTTT

V gene: TRBV5-1
clone size: NA
J gene: TRBJ1-1
D gene: NA
CDR3 protein: CASSLDLNTEAFF
CDR3 DNA: TGCGCCAGCAGCTTGGACTTGAACACTGAAGCTTTCTTT

V gene: TRBV6-5
clone size: NA
J gene: TRBJ2-7
D gene: NA
CDR3 protein: CASSFGRTSYEQYF
CDR3 DNA: TGTGCCAGCAGTTTCGGAAGGACTTCCTACGAGCAGTACTTC

V gene: TRBV2
clone size: once
J gene: TRBJ2-1
D gene: NA
CDR3 protein: CASSGEAYNEQFF
CDR3 DNA: TGTGCCAGCAGTGGAGAGGCCTACAATGAGCAGTTCTTC

V gene: TRBV27
clone size: NA
J gene: TRBJ1-6
D gene: NA
CDR3 protein: CATKEGPGSPLHF
CDR3 DNA: TGTGCCACCAAGGAGGGTCCGGGTTCACCCCTCCACTTT

V gene: TRBV19
clone size: NA
J gene: TRBJ2-2
D gene: NA
CDR3 protein: CASSIEATGELFF
CDR3 DNA: TGTGCCAGTAGTATAGAGGCCACCGGGGAGCTGTTTTTT

V gene: TRBV27
clone size: NA
J gene: TRBJ2-7
D gene: NA
CDR3 protein: CASSFSIRAYEQYF
CDR3 DNA: TGTGCCAGCAGTTTCTCTATAAGAGCCTACGAGCAGTACTTC

V gene: TRBV13
clone size: NA
J gene: TRBJ1-1
D gene: NA
CDR3 protein: CASSFDSKNTEAFF
CDR3 DNA: TGTGCCAGCAGCTTTGACAGTAAAAACACTGAAGCTTTCTTT

V gene: TRBV24-1
clone size: NA
J gene: TRBJ2-1
D gene: TRBD2
CDR3 protein: CATSENRGRASYNEQFF
CDR3 DNA: TGTGCCACCAGTGAGAATCGGGGGAGGGCCTCCTACAATGAGCAGTTCTTC

V gene: TRBV5-1
clone size: NA
J gene: TRBJ1-1
D gene: NA
CDR3 protein: CASSLGVTGLNTEAFF
CDR3 DNA: TGCGCCAGCAGCTTGGGGGTCACAGGGCTAAACACTGAAGCTTTCTTT

V gene: TRBV27
clone size: NA
J gene: TRBJ2-7
D gene: NA
CDR3 protein: CASRQQGSSYEQYF
CDR3 DNA: TGTGCCAGCAGGCAACAGGGATCATCCTACGAGCAGTACTTC

V gene: TRBV19
clone size: NA
J gene: TRBJ1-1
D gene: TRBD1
CDR3 protein: CASREQGARTEAFF
CDR3 DNA: TGTGCCAGTAGGGAACAGGGGGCTCGGACTGAAGCTTTCTTT

V gene: TRBV6-1
clone size: few
J gene: TRBJ2-3
D gene: TRBD2
CDR3 protein: CASSEVAGAPDTQYF
CDR3 DNA: TGTGCCAGCAGTGAAGTAGCGGGGGCCCCAGATACGCAGTATTTT

V gene: TRBV13
clone size: NA
J gene: TRBJ1-1
D gene: NA
CDR3 protein: CASSLGPGHLNTEAFF
CDR3 DNA: TGTGCCAGCAGCTTAGGCCCGGGACACCTGAACACTGAAGCTTTCTTT

V gene: TRBV2
clone size: NA
J gene: TRBJ1-2
D gene: NA
CDR3 protein: CASKGGSFNYGYTF
CDR3 DNA: TGTGCCAGCAAAGGCGGAAGCTTTAACTATGGCTACACCTTC

V gene: TRBV9
clone size: NA
J gene: TRBJ2-5
D gene: TRBD2
CDR3 protein: CASSATSGMGETQYF
CDR3 DNA: TGTGCCAGCAGCGCGACTAGCGGGATGGGAGAGACCCAGTACTTC

V gene: TRBV12-5
clone size: NA
J gene: TRBJ2-1
D gene: NA
CDR3 protein: CASGFEFYSGRKVSTPGNNEQFF
CDR3 DNA: TGTGCTAGTGGTTTCGAGTTTTATAGTGGACGGAAAGTAAGTACTCCCGGGAACAATGAGCAGTTCTTC

V gene: TRBV24-1
clone size: NA
J gene: TRBJ1-6
D gene: NA
CDR3 protein: CATSDFLDRGNSPLHF
CDR3 DNA: TGTGCCACCAGTGATTTCCTGGACAGAGGAAATTCACCCCTCCACTTT

V gene: TRBV6-1
clone size: NA
J gene: TRBJ2-7
D gene: TRBD2
CDR3 protein: CASSDPGGSHYEQYF
CDR3 DNA: TGTGCCAGCAGTGATCCGGGGGGATCCCACTACGAGCAGTACTTC

V gene: TRBV4-1
clone size: NA
J gene: TRBJ2-3
D gene: NA
CDR3 protein: CASSQINLVRTDTQYF
CDR3 DNA: TGCGCCAGCAGCCAGATCAATTTGGTGAGGACAGATACGCAGTATTTT

V gene: TRBV19
clone size: NA
J gene: TRBJ2-5
D gene: TRBD2
CDR3 protein: CASSIPSASGMETQYF
CDR3 DNA: TGTGCCAGTAGTATCCCCTCGGCTAGCGGGATGGAGACCCAGTACTTC

V gene: TRBV12-3/TRBV12-4
clone size: NA
J gene: TRBJ1-1
D gene: TRBD1
CDR3 protein: CASRPTGGTEAFF
CDR3 DNA: TGTGCCAGCAGGCCGACAGGGGGCACTGAAGCTTTCTTT

V gene: TRBV6-1
clone size: NA
J gene: TRBJ2-5
D gene: TRBD1
CDR3 protein: CASSVQGARETQYF
CDR3 DNA: TGTGCCAGCAGTGTACAGGGGGCGAGGGAGACCCAGTACTTC